The present TCR beta chain was sequenced within a study of cytomegalovirus exposure and HLA in healthy donors. Study observations and caveats: Rarity marked most TCR sequences, yet some public TCRs occurred in many donors. TCR clusters originating in the first cohort tended to co-occur in the 120 validation repertoires, according to a later analysis.

Germline V lookup: CDR1 MNHEY, CDR2 SVGAGI. After removal of 6 bases from V and 5 bases from J, the junction contained 8 bases not matched to a gene. The CDR3 has 15 amino acids. The validation cohort, a group of over a hundred subjects, included the donors and was separate from the approximately 650-subject first cohort. The repertoire was sequenced with immunoSEQ multiplex PCR; TCRdb's copy has only in-frame clones and lacks some. The sample yields approximately 120,000 clones, roughly 95% seen once. In regard to this clone: Its specificity is unknown.

Sequencing input: PBMCs. J is TRBJ1-2 and V is TRBV6-5; 11 positions match TRBD1. The clonotype originates from a man younger than 35 in good health and CMV-seronegative. CDR3 protein: CASREGTGGSYGYTF. The CDR3 bases are TGTGCCAGCAGAGAGGGGACAGGGGGTAGTTATGGCTACACCTTC.